This entry features one T cell receptor beta chain sequence. Antigen unknown. The junction departs from germline at one end; a sequencing error may be responsible. Terminally differentiated effector memory CD45RA+ cells were excluded from the naive CD8 cells, which were CD45RO-negative and positively selected for CCR7. Measured with immunoSEQ multiplex PCR; TCRdb has only the in-frame clones, and not every one. This sample has approximately 2,200,000 clones, with 85% to 95% found just once. This entry is derived from a study of shared clonotypes between healthy human individuals. Study results and limitations: There were few donors, and this limited the genetic and exposure-history diversity represented.

CDR3 length: 10 residues. Germline V CDR1 and CDR2: MGHDK, SYGVNS. The specimen sequenced was naive CD8+ T cells from PBMCs. The chain is built from TRBV25-1 and TRBJ2-1; D is unclear. The sequence derives from a man younger than 35 in good health. Some clones in this sample may be carry-over from other donors' samples. The CDR3 is CASSFNEQFF. DNA for the CDR3: TGTGCCAGCTCCTTCAATGAGCAGTTCTTC.